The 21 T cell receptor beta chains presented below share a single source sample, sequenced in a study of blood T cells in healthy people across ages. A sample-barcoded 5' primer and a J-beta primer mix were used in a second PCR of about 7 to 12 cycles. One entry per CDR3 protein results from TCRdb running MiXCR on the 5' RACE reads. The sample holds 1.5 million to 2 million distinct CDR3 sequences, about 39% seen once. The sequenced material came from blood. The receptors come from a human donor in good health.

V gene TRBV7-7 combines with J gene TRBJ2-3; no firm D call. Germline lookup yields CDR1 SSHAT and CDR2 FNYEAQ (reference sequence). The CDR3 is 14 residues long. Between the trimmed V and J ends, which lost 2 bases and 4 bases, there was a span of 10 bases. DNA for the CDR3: TGTGCCAGCAGCTTACTAACCCAGTCAGATACGCAGTATTTT. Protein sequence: CASSLLTQSDTQYF.

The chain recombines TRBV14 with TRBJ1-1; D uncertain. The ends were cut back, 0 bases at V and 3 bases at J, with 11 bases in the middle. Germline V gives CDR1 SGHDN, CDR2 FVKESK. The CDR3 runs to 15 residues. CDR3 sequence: CASSQDGKLHTEAFF. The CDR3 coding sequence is TGTGCCAGCAGCCAAGATGGCAAACTTCACACTGAAGCTTTCTTT. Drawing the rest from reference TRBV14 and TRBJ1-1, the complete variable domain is EAGVTQFPSHSVIEKGQTVTLRCDPISGHDNLYWYRRVMGKEIKFLLHFVKESKQDESGMPNNRFLAERTGGTYSTLKVQPAELEDSGVYFCASSQDGKLHTEAFFGQGTRLTVV.

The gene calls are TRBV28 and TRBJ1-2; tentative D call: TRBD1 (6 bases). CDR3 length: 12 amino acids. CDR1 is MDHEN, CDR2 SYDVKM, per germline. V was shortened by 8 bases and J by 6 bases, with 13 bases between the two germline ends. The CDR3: CASDARGDGYTF. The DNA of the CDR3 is TGTGCCAGCGATGCCAGGGGCGATGGCTACACCTTC.

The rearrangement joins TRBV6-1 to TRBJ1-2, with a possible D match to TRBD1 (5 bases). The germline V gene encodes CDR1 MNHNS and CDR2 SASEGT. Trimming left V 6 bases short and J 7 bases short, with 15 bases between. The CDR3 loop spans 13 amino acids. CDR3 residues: CASSLGRGGGYTF. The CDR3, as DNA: TGTGCCAGCAGCTTGGGAAGGGGTGGTGGCTACACCTTC.

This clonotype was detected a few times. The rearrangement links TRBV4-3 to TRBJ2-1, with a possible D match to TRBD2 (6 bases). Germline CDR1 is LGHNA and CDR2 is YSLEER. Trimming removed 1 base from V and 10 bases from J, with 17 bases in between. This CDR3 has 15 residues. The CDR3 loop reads CASSQGGEVVREQFF. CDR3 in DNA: TGCGCCAGCAGCCAAGGCGGGGAGGTTGTTCGGGAGCAGTTCTTC.

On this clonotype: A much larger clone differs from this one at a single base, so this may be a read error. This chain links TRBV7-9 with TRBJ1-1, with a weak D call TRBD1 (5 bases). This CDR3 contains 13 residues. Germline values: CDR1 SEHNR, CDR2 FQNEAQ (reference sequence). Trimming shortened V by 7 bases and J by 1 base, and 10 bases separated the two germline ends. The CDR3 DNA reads TGTGCCAGCAACCCGACAGCGAACACTGAAGCTTTCTTT. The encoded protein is CASNPTANTEAFF.

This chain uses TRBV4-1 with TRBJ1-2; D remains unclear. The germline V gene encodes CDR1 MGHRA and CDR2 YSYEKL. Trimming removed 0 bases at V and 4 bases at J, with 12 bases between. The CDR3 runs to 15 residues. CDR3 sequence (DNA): TGCGCCAGCAGCCAAGAGTCCGTGCTGACCTATGGCTACACCTTC. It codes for CASSQESVLTYGYTF.

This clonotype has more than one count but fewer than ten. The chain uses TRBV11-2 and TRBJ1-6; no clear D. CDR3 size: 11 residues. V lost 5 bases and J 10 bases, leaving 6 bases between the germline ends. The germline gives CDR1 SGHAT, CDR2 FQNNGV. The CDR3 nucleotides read TGTGCCAGCAGCCCACAATCACCCCTCCACTTT. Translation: CASSPQSPLHF.

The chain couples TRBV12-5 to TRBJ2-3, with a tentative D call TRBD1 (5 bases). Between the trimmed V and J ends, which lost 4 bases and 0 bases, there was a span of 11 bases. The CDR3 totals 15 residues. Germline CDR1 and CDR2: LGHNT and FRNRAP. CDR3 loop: CASGSGSTSTDTQYF. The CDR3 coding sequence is TGTGCTAGTGGTTCAGGGTCCACTAGCACAGATACGCAGTATTTT.

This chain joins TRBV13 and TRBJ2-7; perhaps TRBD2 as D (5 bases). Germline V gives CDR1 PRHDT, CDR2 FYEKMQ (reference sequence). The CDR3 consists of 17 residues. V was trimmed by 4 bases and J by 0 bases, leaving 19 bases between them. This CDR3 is CASSSREGKFPSYEQYF. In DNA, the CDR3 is TGTGCCAGCAGCTCCCGGGAAGGTAAATTCCCCTCCTACGAGCAGTACTTC.

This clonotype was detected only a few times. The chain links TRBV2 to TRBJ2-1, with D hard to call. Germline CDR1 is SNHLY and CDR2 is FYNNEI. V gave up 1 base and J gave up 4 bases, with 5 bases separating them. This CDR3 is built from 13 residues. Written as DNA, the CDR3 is TGTGCCAGCAGTGAAGTCAGGTACAATGAGCAGTTCTTC. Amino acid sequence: CASSEVRYNEQFF.

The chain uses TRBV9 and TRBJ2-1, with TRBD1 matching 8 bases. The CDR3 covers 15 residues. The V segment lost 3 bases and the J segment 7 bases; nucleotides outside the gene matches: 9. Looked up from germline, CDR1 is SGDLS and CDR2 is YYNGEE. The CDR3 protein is CASSARTGRTNEQFF. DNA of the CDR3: TGTGCCAGCAGCGCCCGGACAGGGAGAACAAATGAGCAGTTCTTC.

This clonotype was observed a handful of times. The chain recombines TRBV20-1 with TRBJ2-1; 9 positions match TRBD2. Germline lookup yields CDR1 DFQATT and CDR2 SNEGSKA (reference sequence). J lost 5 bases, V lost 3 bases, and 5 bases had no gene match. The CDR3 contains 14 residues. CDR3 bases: TGCAGTGCTAGGGGGACTAGCACCCACAATGAGCAGTTCTTC. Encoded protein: CSARGTSTHNEQFF.

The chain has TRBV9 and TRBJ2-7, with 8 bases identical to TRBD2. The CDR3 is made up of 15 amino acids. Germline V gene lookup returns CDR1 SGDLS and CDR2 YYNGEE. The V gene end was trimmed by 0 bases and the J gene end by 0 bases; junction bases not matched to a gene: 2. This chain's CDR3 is CASSVGLAGSYEQYF. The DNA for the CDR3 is TGTGCCAGCAGCGTAGGGCTAGCGGGCTCCTACGAGCAGTACTTC.

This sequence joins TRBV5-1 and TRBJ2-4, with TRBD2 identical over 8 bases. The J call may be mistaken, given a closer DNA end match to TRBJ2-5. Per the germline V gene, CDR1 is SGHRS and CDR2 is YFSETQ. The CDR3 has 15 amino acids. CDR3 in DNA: TGCGCCAGCAGGAGTAGCGGGGATGGGCGAGAGACCCAGTACTTC. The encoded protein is CASRSSGDGRETQYF.

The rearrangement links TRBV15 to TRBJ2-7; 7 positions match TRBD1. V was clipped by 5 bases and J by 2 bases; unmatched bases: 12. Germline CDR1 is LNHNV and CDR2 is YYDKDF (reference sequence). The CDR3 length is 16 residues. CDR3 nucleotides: TGTGCCACCAGCCCCCGCAGGGGGAAAGGACCCTACGAGCAGTACTTC. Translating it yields CATSPRRGKGPYEQYF.

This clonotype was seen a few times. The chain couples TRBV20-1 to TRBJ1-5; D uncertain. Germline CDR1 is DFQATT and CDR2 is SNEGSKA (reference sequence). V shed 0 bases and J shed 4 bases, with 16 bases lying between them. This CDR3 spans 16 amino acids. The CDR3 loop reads CSARDRRHGENQPQHF. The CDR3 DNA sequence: TGCAGTGCTAGAGATCGTCGGCACGGAGAAAATCAGCCCCAGCATTTT.

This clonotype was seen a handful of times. DNA for the CDR3: TGTGCCAGCAGTCGTCGGACAGCCTTCTGCGAGCAGTACTTC. This sequence encodes CASSRRTAFCEQYF. This chain links TRBV12-3 or TRBV12-4 with TRBJ2-7; weak D call: TRBD1 (6 bases). Trimming cost V 5 bases and J 6 bases, with 17 bases left between them. The CDR3 consists of 14 residues.

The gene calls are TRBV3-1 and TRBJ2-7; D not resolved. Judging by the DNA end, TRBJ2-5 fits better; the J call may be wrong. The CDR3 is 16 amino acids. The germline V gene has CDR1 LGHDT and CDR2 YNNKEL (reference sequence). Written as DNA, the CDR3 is TGTGCCAGCAGCCAAGATTTCAAGGCTACCGCGGAGACCCAGTACTTC. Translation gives CASSQDFKATAETQYF.

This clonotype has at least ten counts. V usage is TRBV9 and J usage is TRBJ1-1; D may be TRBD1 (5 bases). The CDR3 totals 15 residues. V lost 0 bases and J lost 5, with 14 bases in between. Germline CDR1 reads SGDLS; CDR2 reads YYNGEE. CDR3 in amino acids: CASSVGGLGRTEAFF. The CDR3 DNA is TGTGCCAGCAGCGTAGGGGGTCTGGGGCGGACTGAAGCTTTCTTT.

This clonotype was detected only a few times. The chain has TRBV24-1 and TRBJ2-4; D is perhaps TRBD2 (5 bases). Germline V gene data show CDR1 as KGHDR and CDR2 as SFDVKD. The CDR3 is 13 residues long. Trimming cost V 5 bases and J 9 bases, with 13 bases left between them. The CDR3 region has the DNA TGTGCCACCAGTGCCCAGGACCGGGGCATTCAGTACTTC. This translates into CATSAQDRGIQYF.